Below, 15 T cell receptor beta chains from the same sample are listed, as sequenced in a study of T-cell reconstitution after alpha-beta-depleted transplantation in children. For TCRbeta, the library was prepared with unique molecular identifiers. TCRdb passed the PCR reads through MiXCR, listing each CDR3 protein once. This table has around 600,000 distinct CDR3 sequences, more than 9% appearing once. Material: PBMCs from the stem cell graft donor, obtained from the stem cell graft. Receptors were obtained from a human donor who donated a stem cell graft to a child with acute myeloid leukemia.

The chain is built from TRBV7-6 and TRBJ2-1; D uncertain. V lost 11 bases and J 8 bases, leaving 25 bases between the germline ends. The V gene's germline CDR1 is SGHVS and CDR2 FNYEAQ. CDR3 length: 15 amino acids. DNA of the CDR3: TGTGCCGTCAGAAAGGGAACAGTCGCTCGGGATGAGCAGTTCTTC. Translation gives CAVRKGTVARDEQFF. Full variable domain (remainder filled in from reference TRBV7-6 and TRBJ2-1): GAGVSQSPRYKVTKRGQDVALRCDPISGHVSLYWYRQALGQGPEFLTYFNYEAQQDKSGLPNDRFSAERPEGSISTLTIQRTEQRDSAMYRCAVRKGTVARDEQFFGPGTRLTVL.

This clonotype appeared a few times. V gene TRBV20-1 combines with J gene TRBJ1-1; TRBD1 is a possible D gene (6 bases). The germline V gene has CDR1 DFQATT and CDR2 SNEGSKA (reference sequence). V lost 6 bases to trimming and J lost 1 base, with 18 bases between them. CDR3 length: 15 residues. CDR3: CSAITGFLGNTEAFF. For the CDR3, the DNA is TGCAGTGCCATCACAGGGTTTCTCGGGAACACTGAAGCTTTCTTT.

This clonotype was recorded a few times. The CDR3 DNA reads TGTGCCAGCAGCCCGACAGACCGGGCTTTCTTT. Protein product: CASSPTDRAFF. The chain joins TRBV12-3 or TRBV12-4 to TRBJ1-1; D might be TRBD1 (5 bases). Deletions cut 6 bases from V and 11 bases from J, with 13 bases between. The CDR3 consists of 11 residues.

The chain links TRBV5-1 to TRBJ1-2; D might be TRBD1 (5 bases). CDR3 size: 15 residues. V dropped 0 bases and J dropped 4 bases, with 13 bases sitting between them. Germline V gene sequence: CDR1 SGHRS, CDR2 YFSETQ. CDR3 region: CASSLEGRGGYGYTF. The DNA of the CDR3 is TGCGCCAGCAGCTTGGAGGGGAGAGGCGGCTATGGCTACACCTTC. Using reference TRBV5-1 and TRBJ1-2 for the parts outside the CDR3, the full variable domain is KAGVTQTPRYLIKTRGQQVTLSCSPISGHRSVSWYQQTPGQGLQFLFEYFSETQRNKGNFPGRFSGRQFSNSRSEMNVSTLELGDSALYLCASSLEGRGGYGYTFGSGTRLTVV.

This chain connects TRBV10-3 to TRBJ2-5; D is possibly TRBD1 or TRBD2 (5 bases each). V was pared by 0 bases and J by 5 bases, with 16 bases between. The CDR3 has 16 residues. Germline values: CDR1 ENHRY, CDR2 SYGVKD. The CDR3 sequence is CAISESKGPLSETQYF. For the CDR3, the DNA is TGTGCCATCAGTGAGTCGAAGGGACCTCTGAGCGAGACCCAGTACTTC.

The chain links TRBV30 to TRBJ1-4; D unresolved. CDR1 and CDR2 (germline): GTSNPN, SVGIG (reference sequence). This CDR3 contains 13 residues. V dropped 4 bases and J dropped 0 bases, with 6 bases sitting between them. The CDR3 here is CAWTATTNEKLFF. CDR3 nucleotide sequence: TGTGCCTGGACTGCAACAACTAATGAAAAACTGTTTTTT.

This clonotype has ten or more counts. V gene TRBV7-2 combines with J gene TRBJ2-5; 13 bases align to TRBD2. V lost 6 bases to trimming and J lost 4 bases; unmatched junction nucleotides: 5. CDR1 SGHTA and CDR2 FQGNSA come from the germline V gene. This CDR3 spans 15 amino acids. As DNA, the CDR3 is TGTGCCAGCAGTTTTACTAGCGGGGGGGGAGAGACCCAGTACTTC. Translated: CASSFTSGGGETQYF.

The chain uses TRBV20-1 and TRBJ2-1; D possibly corresponds to TRBD2 (6 bases). Trimming removed 6 bases at V and 6 bases at J, with 9 bases between. The V gene's germline CDR1 is DFQATT and CDR2 SNEGSKA (reference sequence). This CDR3 is built from 11 residues. CDR3 DNA sequence: TGCAGTGCGCCGACTAGCAATGAGCAGTTCTTC. Its translation: CSAPTSNEQFF.

This clonotype was seen ten or more times. The genes are TRBV29-1 and TRBJ2-1, with D maybe TRBD2 (6 bases). Germline V gene data show CDR1 as SQVTM and CDR2 as ANQGSEA. CDR3 length equals 13 residues. Between the trimmed V and J ends, which lost 5 bases and 9 bases, there was a span of 17 bases. The CDR3 reads CSVSAGPGGEQFF. For the CDR3, the DNA is TGCAGCGTTAGCGCGGGGCCTGGGGGTGAGCAGTTCTTC.

In its sample, this clonotype was seen many times. This chain connects TRBV25-1 to TRBJ2-7; D is unresolved. The CDR3 spans 12 residues. V lost 7 bases and J lost 3, with 10 bases in between. Germline V lookup: CDR1 MGHDK, CDR2 SYGVNS. The CDR3 coding sequence is TGTGCCAGCATAGGGCTTGTCTACGAGCAGTACTTC. It yields the protein CASIGLVYEQYF.

This chain links TRBV29-1 with TRBJ2-5; 7 bases are a match to TRBD2. J gave up 4 bases and V 5 bases, and 10 bases lay outside the gene matches. The CDR3 spans 14 residues. Per the germline V gene, CDR1 is SQVTM and CDR2 is ANQGSEA. The CDR3 region has the DNA TGCAGCGTTCGGGGGGTGGGAAGAGGAGAGACCCAGTACTTC. This translates into CSVRGVGRGETQYF. Full variable domain (outside the CDR3, taken from reference TRBV29-1 and TRBJ2-5): SAVISQKPSRDICQRGTSLTIQCQVDSQVTMMFWYRQQPGQSLTLIATANQGSEATYESGFVIDKFPISRPNLTFSTLTVSNMSPEDSSIYLCSVRGVGRGETQYFGPGTRLLVL.

There are a few counts of this clonotype. The chain is built from TRBV6-1 and TRBJ1-2; D remains ambiguous. This CDR3 contains 15 residues. V was trimmed by 8 bases and J by 4 bases, leaving 20 bases between them. From germline, CDR1 is MNHNS and CDR2 SASEGT. In nucleotides, the CDR3 is TGTGCCAGCCAAGAAGACGGAGCTAGAGGCTATGGCTACACCTTC. Its protein product is CASQEDGARGYGYTF.

The V and J genes are TRBV6-2 or TRBV6-3 and TRBJ1-1; TRBD1 matches at 8 bases. J gave up 5 bases and V 6 bases, and 11 bases lay outside the gene matches. From germline, CDR1 is MNHEY and CDR2 SVGEGT. The CDR3 loop spans 15 amino acids. The CDR3 region has the DNA TGTGCCAGCAGGAAAACAGGGGGAAGAAGTACTGAAGCTTTCTTT. Translating it yields CASRKTGGRSTEAFF.

The CDR3, as DNA: TGCAGTGCTAGAGATGATTTGGGGGTCTATACGCAGTATTTT. Protein sequence: CSARDDLGVYTQYF. The gene calls are TRBV20-1 and TRBJ2-3; D possibly matches TRBD1 or TRBD2 (5 bases each). This CDR3 spans 14 amino acids. The V end lost 0 bases, the J end lost 7 bases, and 14 bases lay between the germline ends. Looked up from germline, CDR1 is DFQATT and CDR2 is SNEGSKA (reference sequence).

This clonotype has a handful of counts. The rearrangement joins TRBV7-9 to TRBJ2-5; perhaps D is TRBD1 or TRBD2 (5 bases each). The V gene's germline CDR1 is SEHNR and CDR2 FQNEAQ (reference sequence). The CDR3 sequence is 16 residues long. V was cut by 4 bases and J by 5 bases, with 20 bases left in between. The CDR3 bases are TGTGCCAGCAGCTCAATCCGGGGCCCCAAGGGGGAGACCCAGTACTTC. It translates to CASSSIRGPKGETQYF.